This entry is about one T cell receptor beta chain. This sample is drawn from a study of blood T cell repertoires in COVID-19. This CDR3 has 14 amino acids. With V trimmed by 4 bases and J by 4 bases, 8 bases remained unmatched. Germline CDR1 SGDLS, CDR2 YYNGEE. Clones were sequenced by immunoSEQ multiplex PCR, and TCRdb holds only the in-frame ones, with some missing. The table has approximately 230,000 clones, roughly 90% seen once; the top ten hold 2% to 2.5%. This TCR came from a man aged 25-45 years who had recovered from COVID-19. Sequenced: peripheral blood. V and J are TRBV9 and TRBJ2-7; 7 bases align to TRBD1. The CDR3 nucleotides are TGTGCCAGCAGCCTAGGGGACAGCCCATACGAGCAGTACTTC. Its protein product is CASSLGDSPYEQYF.